This TCR beta chain was sequenced during a study of CD8 T cells in ankylosing spondylitis (dated by TCRdb to about 2017). Regarding the research as a whole: The study set out to find disease-linked TCR variants by profiling T cell receptor beta repertoires in ankylosing spondylitis patients and healthy donors. In total, the full study cohort was made up of 108 healthy donors and approximately 27 ankylosing spondylitis patients. Peripheral blood samples were taken, and synovial fluid was additionally collected from ankylosing spondylitis patients. Overall results and qualifications from the work: The disease-linked clones were reported as significantly enriched in matched synovial fluid samples from ankylosing spondylitis patients. A TCR beta motif made up of eight highly homologous amino acid variants appeared to be characteristic of blood from ankylosing spondylitis patients. A CD8+ phenotype was shown by the disease-linked clones, which were found at relatively low frequencies in peripheral blood. Some TCR beta motif variants had previously been reported in synovial fluid and blood of reactive arthritis patients, which suggested common disease-initiation mechanisms.

Taken from cysteine to phenylalanine, the CDR3 has 14 residues. Only CDR3 DNA remains: 42 bases, in frame from the first base. Germline trimming: 7 bases from V, 6 bases from J; junction bases outside gene matches: 4. Looking up the germline V gene yields CDR1 ENHRY and CDR2 SYGVKD. The run used an Illumina MiSeq. Quantitative 5'-RACE with molecular barcodes was the method used to prepare the TCR beta libraries. The authors' analysis ran thus. To identify disease-linked TCR variants, a new computational method was used, one built on a probabilistic model of VDJ rearrangement. TCRdb redid the processing of the public reads, applying fastp at Q25 and MiXCR, and retained in-frame beta chains. CDR3 protein duplicates are merged, each entry listing the most common genes and DNA. These V and J calls rely on TCRdb rather than the paper's analysis. Within this sample are over 30,000 distinct CDR3 sequences, with 16% of them counted one time only. The top ten hold 35% to 50% of the sample.

Comment on this clonotype: There is no known antigen for this receptor. It has no much larger one-base neighbor in the sample; base qualities were not kept.

The chain is assembled from TRBV10-3 and TRBJ1-6, and 9 bases in between align with TRBD1. Input material: blood. The receptor was isolated from a male donor with ankylosing spondylitis or in good health (not recorded which). The CDR3 protein is CAITRDRANSPLHF. DNA sequence: TGTGCCATCACCCGGGACAGGGCTAATTCACCCCTCCACTTT.